This is a list of T cell receptor beta chains from one sample in a study of blood T cell repertoires in COVID-19. Assay: immunoSEQ multiplex PCR; the TCRdb copy retains only in-frame clones and omits some. This table has 160,000 or so clones, roughly 80% appearing once. Sequenced sample: peripheral blood. All receptors derive from a man between 60 and 75 years old with acute or convalescent COVID-19. CDR3s include the opening cysteine and the closing phenylalanine or tryptophan. The D gene is left open where the match is weak. Rows give clone size only sometimes, using once, few, many, or a class for an expanded clone.

j_call clone_size v_call d_call cdr3_aa cdr3_nt
TRBJ2-2 NA TRBV18 TRBD1 CASSPRRQGAGELFF TGTGCCAGCTCACCACGGAGACAGGGGGCTGGGGAGCTGTTTTTT
TRBJ2-1 NA TRBV15 NA CATSTRQTYNEQFF TGTGCCACCAGCACGCGACAAACATACAATGAGCAGTTCTTC
TRBJ2-3 NA TRBV2 NA CASTTNPTGGGQGTQYF TGTGCCAGCACCACCAATCCCACCGGAGGGGGCCAAGGTACGCAGTATTTT
TRBJ1-2 few TRBV28 NA CASSLRTPGSYTF TGTGCCAGCAGTTTAAGGACCCCCGGGAGCTACACCTTC
TRBJ1-1 NA TRBV11-2 TRBD1 CASSGTATNTEAFF TGTGCCAGCAGCGGGACAGCGACGAACACTGAAGCTTTCTTT
TRBJ2-5 NA TRBV5-1 TRBD1 CASTRQGIEETQYF TGCGCCAGCACCAGACAGGGGATTGAAGAGACCCAGTACTTC
TRBJ2-7 NA TRBV23-1 TRBD1 CASSQKNRDRDYEQYF TGCGCCAGCAGTCAAAAGAACCGGGACAGAGACTACGAGCAGTACTTC
TRBJ2-3 NA TRBV29-1 NA CSAQLAGSDTQYF TGCAGCGCCCAACTCGCGGGATCAGATACGCAGTATTTT
TRBJ2-7 NA TRBV6-1 NA CASSETGQGTYEQYF TGTGCCAGCAGTGAAACCGGACAAGGCACCTACGAGCAGTACTTC
TRBJ1-2 NA TRBV3-1/TRBV3-2 NA CASSTGQSNGYTF TGTGCCAGCAGCACTGGACAGTCTAATGGCTACACCTTC
TRBJ2-7 NA TRBV28 NA CASSSRGYEQYF TGTGCCAGCAGTTCCCGCGGCTACGAGCAGTACTTC
TRBJ2-7 NA TRBV10-2 TRBD2 CASSDLTGGLAGGYEQYF TGCGCCAGCAGTGACTTAACCGGTGGGCTAGCGGGGGGCTACGAGCAGTACTTC
TRBJ1-1 few TRBV7-9 NA CASSSAPRAEAFF TGTGCCAGCAGCTCGGCCCCCAGGGCGGAAGCTTTCTTT
TRBJ1-1 NA TRBV24-1 TRBD1 CATRDSLNTEAFF TGTGCCACTCGGGACAGCTTGAACACTGAAGCTTTCTTT
TRBJ1-5 few TRBV5-5 NA CASSLGWGPDQPQHF TGTGCCAGCAGCTTGGGGTGGGGGCCCGACCAGCCCCAGCATTTT
TRBJ2-5 NA TRBV4-1 TRBD2 CASSRLPLAGGPETQYF TGCGCCAGCAGCCGCCTTCCCTTGGCGGGGGGGCCAGAGACCCAGTACTTC
TRBJ1-1 NA TRBV2 NA CASRRGDPPEAFF TGTGCCAGCAGGCGGGGGGATCCCCCTGAAGCTTTCTTT
TRBJ1-2 NA TRBV28 NA CASSFGRGGYGYTF TGTGCCAGCAGTTTTGGAAGGGGAGGATATGGCTACACCTTC
TRBJ1-6 once TRBV3-1/TRBV3-2 TRBD1 CASSLGQFNSPLHF TGTGCCAGCAGCCTGGGACAGTTTAATTCACCCCTCCACTTT
TRBJ1-6 NA TRBV5-4 TRBD1 CASSLRSGTGNSPLHF TGTGCCAGCAGCTTGCGCTCCGGGACAGGGAATTCACCCCTCCACTTT
TRBJ2-5 NA TRBV10-3 NA CAISDREAGQETQYF TGTGCCATCAGTGATAGAGAGGCGGGACAAGAGACCCAGTACTTC
TRBJ1-6 many TRBV6-6 NA CASKQGFSYNSPLHF TGTGCCAGCAAGCAGGGTTTTTCCTATAATTCACCCCTCCACTTT
TRBJ1-2 NA TRBV7-2 TRBD1 CASSLDPDRVNYGYTF TGTGCCAGCAGCTTAGATCCCGACAGGGTGAACTATGGCTACACCTTC
TRBJ1-2 NA TRBV19 TRBD1 CASSARWGQGHYGYTF TGTGCCAGTAGTGCCCGTTGGGGACAGGGTCACTATGGCTACACCTTC
TRBJ2-7 NA TRBV5-6 TRBD1 CASSRTGTSYEQYF TGTGCCAGCAGCCGGACAGGGACCTCCTACGAGCAGTACTTC
TRBJ1-5 few TRBV6-2/TRBV6-3 NA CASSYSAAGQPQHF TGTGCCAGCAGTTACTCTGCCGCCGGTCAGCCCCAGCATTTT
TRBJ2-1 once TRBV28 NA CASSSYNEQFF TGTGCCAGCAGTTCGTACAATGAGCAGTTCTTC
TRBJ2-5 once TRBV6-5 NA CASSYVGRVETQYF TGTGCCAGCAGTTACGTGGGGCGCGTAGAGACCCAGTACTTC
TRBJ1-5 NA TRBV9 TRBD1 CASSKGQGGNQPQHF TGTGCCAGCAGCAAGGGACAGGGGGGCAATCAGCCCCAGCATTTT
TRBJ2-6 few TRBV6-6 TRBD1 CASSRGGQSLGANVLTF TGTGCCAGCAGCCGAGGGGGACAGTCTCTGGGGGCCAACGTCCTGACTTTC